This TCR beta chain comes out of a study of CD8 T cells in ankylosing spondylitis. TCRdb analysed the 5' RACE reads with MiXCR anew, one entry per CDR3 protein. The sample shows about 510,000 distinct CDR3 sequences, roughly 5.2% of them seen only once. Study results and caveats: A TCR beta motif made of under 10 highly homologous variants seemed typical of ankylosing spondylitis blood.

As concerns this clonotype: Its specificity is unknown.

This CDR3 has 17 residues. Per germline, CDR1 MDHEN and CDR2 SYDVKM. V lost 7 bases and J lost 1; bases outside the gene matches: 7. The sequenced sample consisted of blood, either unsorted or a sorted T cell fraction (not recorded which). The receptor's source is a male donor with ankylosing spondylitis. The chain links TRBV28 to TRBJ2-6; TRBD1 matches at 10 bases. This CDR3 is CASTLDRGGSGANVLTF. CDR3 DNA: TGTGCCAGCACCCTGGACAGGGGGGGATCTGGGGCCAACGTCCTGACTTTC.